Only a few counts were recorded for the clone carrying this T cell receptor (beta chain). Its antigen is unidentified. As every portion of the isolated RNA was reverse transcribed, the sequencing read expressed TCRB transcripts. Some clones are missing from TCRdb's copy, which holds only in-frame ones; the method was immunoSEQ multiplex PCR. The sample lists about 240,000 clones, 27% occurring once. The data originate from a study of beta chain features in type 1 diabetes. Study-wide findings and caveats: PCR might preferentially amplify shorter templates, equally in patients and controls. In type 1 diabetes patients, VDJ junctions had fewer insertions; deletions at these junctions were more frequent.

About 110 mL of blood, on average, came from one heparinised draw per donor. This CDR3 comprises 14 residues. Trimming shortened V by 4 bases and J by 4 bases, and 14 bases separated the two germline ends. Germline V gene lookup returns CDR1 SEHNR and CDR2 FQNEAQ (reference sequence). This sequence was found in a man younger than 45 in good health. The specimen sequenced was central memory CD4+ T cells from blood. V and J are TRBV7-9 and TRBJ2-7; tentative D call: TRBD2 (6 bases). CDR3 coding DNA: TGTGCCAGCAGCTACCAGGGACTTTCTTACGAGCAGTACTTC. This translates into CASSYQGLSYEQYF.